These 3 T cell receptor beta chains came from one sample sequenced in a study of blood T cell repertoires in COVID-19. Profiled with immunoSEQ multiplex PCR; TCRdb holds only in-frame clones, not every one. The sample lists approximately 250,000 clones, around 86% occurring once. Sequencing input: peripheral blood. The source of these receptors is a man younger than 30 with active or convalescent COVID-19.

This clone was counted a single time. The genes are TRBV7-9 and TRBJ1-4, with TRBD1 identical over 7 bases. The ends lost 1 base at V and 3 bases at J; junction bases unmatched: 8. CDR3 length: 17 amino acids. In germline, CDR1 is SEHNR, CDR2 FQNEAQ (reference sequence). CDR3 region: CASSLGGQSEANEKLFF. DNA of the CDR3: TGTGCCAGCAGCTTAGGGGGACAGTCCGAAGCTAATGAAAAACTGTTTTTT.

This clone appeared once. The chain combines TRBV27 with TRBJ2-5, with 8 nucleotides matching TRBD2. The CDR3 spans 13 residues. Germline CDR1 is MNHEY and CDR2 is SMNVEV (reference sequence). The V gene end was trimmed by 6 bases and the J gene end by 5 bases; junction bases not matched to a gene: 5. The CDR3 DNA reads TGTGCCAGCAGAATTACGGGGGGGGAGACCCAGTACTTC. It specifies CASRITGGETQYF.

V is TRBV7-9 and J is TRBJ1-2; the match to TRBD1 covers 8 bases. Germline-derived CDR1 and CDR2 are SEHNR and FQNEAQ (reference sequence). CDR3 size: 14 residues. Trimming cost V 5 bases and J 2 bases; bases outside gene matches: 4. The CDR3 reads CASSPRQGNYGYTF. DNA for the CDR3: TGTGCCAGCAGCCCGCGACAGGGGAACTATGGCTACACCTTC.